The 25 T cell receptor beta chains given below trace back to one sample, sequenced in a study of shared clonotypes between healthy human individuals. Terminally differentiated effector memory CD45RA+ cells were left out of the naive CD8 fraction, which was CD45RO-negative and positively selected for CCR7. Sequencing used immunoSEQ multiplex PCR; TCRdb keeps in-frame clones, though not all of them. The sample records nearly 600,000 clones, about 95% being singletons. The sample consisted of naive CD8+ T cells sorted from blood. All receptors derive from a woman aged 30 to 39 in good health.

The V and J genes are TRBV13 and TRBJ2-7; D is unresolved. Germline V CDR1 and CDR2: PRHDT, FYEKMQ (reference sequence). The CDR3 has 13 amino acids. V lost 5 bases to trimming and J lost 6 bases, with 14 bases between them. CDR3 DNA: TGTGCCAGCAGCCTCGAGGAAAGTGGCGAGCAGTACTTC. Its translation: CASSLEESGEQYF.

CDR3 in DNA: TGTGCCAGCAGCCGAAGGCACTACGAGCAGTACTTC. Protein product: CASSRRHYEQYF. The gene calls are TRBV11-2 and TRBJ2-7; D not certain. The CDR3 consists of 12 residues. Deletions cut 5 bases from V and 3 bases from J, with 8 bases between. Germline V gene data show CDR1 as SGHAT and CDR2 as FQNNGV.

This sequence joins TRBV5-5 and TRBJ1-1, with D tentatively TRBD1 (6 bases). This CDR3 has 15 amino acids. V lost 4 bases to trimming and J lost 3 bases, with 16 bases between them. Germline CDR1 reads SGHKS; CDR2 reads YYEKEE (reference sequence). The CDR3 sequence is CASSHRTEWDTEAFF. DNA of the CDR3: TGTGCCAGCAGCCACCGGACAGAGTGGGACACTGAAGCTTTCTTT.

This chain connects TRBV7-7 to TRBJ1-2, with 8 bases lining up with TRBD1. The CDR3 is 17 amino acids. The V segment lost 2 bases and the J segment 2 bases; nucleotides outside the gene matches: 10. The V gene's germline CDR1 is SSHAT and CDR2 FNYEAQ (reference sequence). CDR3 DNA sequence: TGTGCCAGCAGCTTACGGACAGGGAACATCTCCAACTATGGCTACACCTTC. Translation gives CASSLRTGNISNYGYTF. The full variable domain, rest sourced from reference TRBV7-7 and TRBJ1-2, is GAGVSQSPRYKVTKRGQDVTLRCDPISSHATLYWYQQALGQGPEFLTYFNYEAQPDKSGLPSDRFSAERPEGSISTLTIQRTEQRDSAMYRCASSLRTGNISNYGYTFGSGTRLTVV.

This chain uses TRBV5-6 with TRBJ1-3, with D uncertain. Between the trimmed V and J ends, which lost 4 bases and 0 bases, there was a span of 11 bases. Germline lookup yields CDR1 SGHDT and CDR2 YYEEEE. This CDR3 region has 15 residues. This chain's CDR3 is CASSPWTTSGNTIYF. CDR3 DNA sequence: TGTGCCAGCAGCCCTTGGACGACCTCTGGAAACACCATATATTTT.

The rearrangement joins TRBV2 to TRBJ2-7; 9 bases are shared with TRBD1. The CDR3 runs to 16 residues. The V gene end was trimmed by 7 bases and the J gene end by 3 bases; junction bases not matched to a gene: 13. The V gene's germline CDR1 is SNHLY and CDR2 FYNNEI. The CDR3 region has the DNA TGTGCCAGCATGACTTCTGGGACAGGGAGCCGCTACGAGCAGTACTTC. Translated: CASMTSGTGSRYEQYF.

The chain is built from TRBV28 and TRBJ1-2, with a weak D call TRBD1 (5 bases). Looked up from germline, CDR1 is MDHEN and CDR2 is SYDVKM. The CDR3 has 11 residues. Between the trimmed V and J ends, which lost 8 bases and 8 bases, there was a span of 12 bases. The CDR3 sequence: CASEGTKGYTF. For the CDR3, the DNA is TGTGCCAGCGAGGGGACGAAGGGCTACACCTTC.

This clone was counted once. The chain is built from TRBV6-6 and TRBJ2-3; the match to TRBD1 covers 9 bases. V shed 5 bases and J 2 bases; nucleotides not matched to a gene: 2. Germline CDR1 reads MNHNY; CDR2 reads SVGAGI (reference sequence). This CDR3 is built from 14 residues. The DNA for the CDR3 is TGTGCCAGCAGTGGACAGGGGCACACAGATACGCAGTATTTT. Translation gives CASSGQGHTDTQYF.

CDR3 loop: CSALPDYEQYF. The CDR3 region has the DNA TGCAGTGCTTTGCCGGACTACGAGCAGTACTTC. The chain combines TRBV20-1 with TRBJ2-7; D remains unclear. Germline V lookup: CDR1 DFQATT, CDR2 SNEGSKA (reference sequence). The CDR3 consists of 11 residues. The ends were cut back, 5 bases at V and 3 bases at J, with 8 bases in the middle.

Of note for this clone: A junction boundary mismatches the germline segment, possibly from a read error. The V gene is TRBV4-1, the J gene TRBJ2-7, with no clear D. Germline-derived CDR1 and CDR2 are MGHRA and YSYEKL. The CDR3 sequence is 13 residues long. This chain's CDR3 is CASSEDWSYEQYF. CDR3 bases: TGCGCCAGCAGCGAAGACTGGTCCTACGAGCAGTACTTC.

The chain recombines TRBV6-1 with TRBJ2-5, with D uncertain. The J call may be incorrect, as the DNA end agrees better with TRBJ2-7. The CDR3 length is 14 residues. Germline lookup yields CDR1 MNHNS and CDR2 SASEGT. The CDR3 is CASSEGAGTYEQYF. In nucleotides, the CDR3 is TGTGCCAGCAGTGAAGGGGCAGGTACCTACGAGCAGTACTTC.

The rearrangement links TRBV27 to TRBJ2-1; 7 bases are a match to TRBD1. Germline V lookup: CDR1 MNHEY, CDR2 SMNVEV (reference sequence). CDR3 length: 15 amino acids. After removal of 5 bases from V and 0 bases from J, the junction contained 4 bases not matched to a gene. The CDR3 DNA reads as TGTGCCAGCAGTATGACAGGGAGCTCCTACAATGAGCAGTTCTTC. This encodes CASSMTGSSYNEQFF.

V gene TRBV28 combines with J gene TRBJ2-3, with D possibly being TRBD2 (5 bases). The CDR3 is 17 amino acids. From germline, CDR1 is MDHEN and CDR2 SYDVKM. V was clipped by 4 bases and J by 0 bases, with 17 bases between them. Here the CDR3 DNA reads TGTGCCAGCAGTTCCCGGACTTTTATATCTAGCACAGATACGCAGTATTTT. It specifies CASSSRTFISSTDTQYF.

The CDR3 DNA reads TGTGCCAGCAGCGATGTAGCGGGGGCGGAGTACAATGAGCAGTTCTTC. It is translated as CASSDVAGAEYNEQFF. The chain joins TRBV9 to TRBJ2-1, with 9 bases fitting TRBD2. Germline V gene sequence: CDR1 SGDLS, CDR2 YYNGEE. The CDR3 is 16 amino acids. The V segment lost 3 bases and the J segment 4 bases; nucleotides outside the gene matches: 8.

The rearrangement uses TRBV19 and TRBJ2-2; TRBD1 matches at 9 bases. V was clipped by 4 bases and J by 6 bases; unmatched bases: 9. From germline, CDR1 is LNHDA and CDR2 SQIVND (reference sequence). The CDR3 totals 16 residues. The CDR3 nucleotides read TGTGCCAGTAGTAGCTGGGGGGACAGGGAGGCCGGGGAGCTGTTTTTT. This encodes CASSSWGDREAGELFF.

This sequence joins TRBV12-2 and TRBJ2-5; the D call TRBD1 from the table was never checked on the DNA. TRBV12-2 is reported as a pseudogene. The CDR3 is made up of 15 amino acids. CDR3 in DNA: TGTGCAAGTCGCTTAGCGGGACAGGGACGAGAGACCCAGTACTTC. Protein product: CASRLAGQGRETQYF.

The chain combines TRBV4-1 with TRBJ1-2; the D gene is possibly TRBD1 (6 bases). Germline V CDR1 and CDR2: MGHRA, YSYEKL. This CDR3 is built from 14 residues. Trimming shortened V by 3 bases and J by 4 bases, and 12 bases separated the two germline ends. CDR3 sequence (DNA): TGCGCCAGCAGCCAGATAGGGGGTTCCTATGGCTACACCTTC. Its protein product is CASSQIGGSYGYTF.

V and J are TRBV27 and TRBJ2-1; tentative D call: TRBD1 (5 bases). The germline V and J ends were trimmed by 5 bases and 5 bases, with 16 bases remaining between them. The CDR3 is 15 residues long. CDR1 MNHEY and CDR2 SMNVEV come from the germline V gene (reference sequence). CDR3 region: CASSPRRVWDNEQFF. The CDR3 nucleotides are TGTGCCAGCAGTCCCCGCAGGGTATGGGACAATGAGCAGTTCTTC.

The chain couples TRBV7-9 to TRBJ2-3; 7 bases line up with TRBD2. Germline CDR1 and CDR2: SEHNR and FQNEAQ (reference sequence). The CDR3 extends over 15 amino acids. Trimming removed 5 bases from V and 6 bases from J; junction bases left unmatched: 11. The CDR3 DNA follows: TGTGCCAGCAGCCCGGGGGGTCAGGGCAGTGATACGCAGTATTTT. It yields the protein CASSPGGQGSDTQYF.

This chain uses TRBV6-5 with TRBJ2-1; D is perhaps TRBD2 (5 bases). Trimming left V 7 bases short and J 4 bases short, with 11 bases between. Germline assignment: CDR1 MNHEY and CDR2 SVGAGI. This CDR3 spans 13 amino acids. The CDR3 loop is CASILADYNEQFF. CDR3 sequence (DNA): TGTGCCAGCATCCTAGCAGATTACAATGAGCAGTTCTTC.

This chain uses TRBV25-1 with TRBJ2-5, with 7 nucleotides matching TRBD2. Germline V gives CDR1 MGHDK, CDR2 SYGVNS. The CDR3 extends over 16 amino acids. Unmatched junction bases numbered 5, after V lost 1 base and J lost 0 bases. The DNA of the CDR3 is TGTGCCAGCAGTGAATGGGGGAGGGGACACCAAGAGACCCAGTACTTC. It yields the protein CASSEWGRGHQETQYF.

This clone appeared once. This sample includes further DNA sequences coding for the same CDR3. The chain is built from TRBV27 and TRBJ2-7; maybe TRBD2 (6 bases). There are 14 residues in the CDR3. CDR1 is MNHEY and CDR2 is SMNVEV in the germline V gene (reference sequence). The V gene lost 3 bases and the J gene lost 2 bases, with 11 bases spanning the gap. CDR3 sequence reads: CASSFGTGAYEQYF. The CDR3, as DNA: TGTGCCAGCAGTTTTGGCACGGGGGCCTACGAGCAGTACTTC.

In DNA, the CDR3 is TGTGCCAGCTCACCAGGCCCCGAGGGAGTACCGCAAGAGACCCAGTACTTC. It is translated as CASSPGPEGVPQETQYF. The gene calls are TRBV18 and TRBJ2-5; maybe TRBD2 (5 bases). The CDR3 has 17 amino acids. The ends were cut back, 2 bases at V and 2 bases at J, with 18 bases in the middle. Germline values: CDR1 KGHSH, CDR2 LQKENI.

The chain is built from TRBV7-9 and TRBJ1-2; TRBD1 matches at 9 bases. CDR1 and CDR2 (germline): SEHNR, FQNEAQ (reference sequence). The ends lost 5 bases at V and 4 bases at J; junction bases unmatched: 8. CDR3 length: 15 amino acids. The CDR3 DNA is TGTGCCAGCAGCCCAGATCACAGGGGGCCCTATGGCTACACCTTC. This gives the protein CASSPDHRGPYGYTF.

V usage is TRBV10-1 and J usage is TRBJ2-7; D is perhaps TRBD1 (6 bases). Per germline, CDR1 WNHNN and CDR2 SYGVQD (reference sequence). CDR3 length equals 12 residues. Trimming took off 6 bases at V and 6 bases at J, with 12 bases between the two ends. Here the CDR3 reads CASSDGQFEQYF. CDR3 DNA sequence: TGCGCCAGCAGCGACGGACAGTTCGAGCAGTACTTC.